These T cell receptor beta chains were read from a single sample in a study of graft-versus-host responses after intestinal transplantation. This table comes from immunoSEQ multiplex PCR, and its TCRdb copy is limited to in-frame clones, with some not included. The sample records about 86,000 clones, roughly four fifths being singletons. These receptors have no identified antigens. Material: unstimulated CD8+ T cells sorted from spleen or lymph node cells, obtained before intestinal transplant. Every receptor here comes from a human donor who received an intestinal transplant. CDR3s include the opening cysteine and the closing phenylalanine or tryptophan. D genes are given only for firm matches. Size values are once, few and many counts, or a class for expanded clones, and some rows have none.

.	TRBD2	TRBV5-1	TRBJ2-1	CASSLDTSSGLAGQRHSYNEQFF	TGCGCCAGCAGCTTGGACACATCCAGCGGACTAGCGGGACAAAGACACAGCTACAATGAGCAGTTCTTC
once	.	TRBV7-9	TRBJ1-4	CASSYWRTEDEKLFF	TGTGCCAGCAGCTACTGGAGGACGGAGGATGAAAAACTGTTTTTT
.	.	TRBV7-9	TRBJ2-1	CASSLGTGPNEQFF	TGTGCCAGCAGCTTAGGCACGGGCCCCAATGAGCAGTTCTTC
.	.	TRBV5-5	TRBJ1-1	CASSTVGARHTEAFF	TGTGCCAGCAGCACCGTGGGGGCAAGACACACTGAAGCTTTCTTT
once	.	TRBV7-9	TRBJ2-5	CASSLSVVTQYF	TGTGCCAGCAGCTTATCAGTGGTGACCCAGTACTTC
few	.	TRBV19	TRBJ1-5	CASSVWATFSNQPQHF	TGTGCCAGTAGTGTATGGGCCACCTTTAGCAATCAGCCCCAGCATTTT
.	TRBD1	TRBV28	TRBJ2-7	CASSRQGTPYEQYF	TGTGCCAGCAGCAGACAGGGGACCCCCTACGAGCAGTACTTC
.	.	TRBV30	TRBJ2-1	CAWSVLGNEQFF	TGTGCCTGGAGTGTATTGGGTAATGAGCAGTTCTTC
once	TRBD1	TRBV2	TRBJ2-7	CASSRTGGFHEQYF	TGTGCCAGCAGTCGGACAGGGGGCTTTCACGAGCAGTACTTC
.	TRBD1	TRBV2	TRBJ2-7	CASSKNPTGGFYEQYF	TGTGCCAGCAGTAAGAACCCGACAGGGGGATTCTACGAGCAGTACTTC
.	.	TRBV28	TRBJ2-1	CASSEGGEQFF	TGTGCCAGCAGCGAGGGTGGTGAGCAGTTCTTC
few	.	TRBV30	TRBJ1-1	CAWKGAGEAFF	TGTGCCTGGAAAGGGGCAGGTGAAGCTTTCTTT